The entry below gives a single T cell receptor beta chain sequence along with its context. Its target is not known. These data come from a study of T cells after yellow fever vaccination. The CDR3 covers 14 residues. CDR1 and CDR2 from the germline V gene are SNHLY and FYNNEI. V was pared by 5 bases and J by 7 bases, with 7 bases of the junction left unmatched. Universal primer sites and UMIs were introduced during 5'RACE template-switching synthesis of TCR cDNA. TCRdb passed the 5' RACE reads through MiXCR, listing each CDR3 protein once. The data hold over 150,000 distinct CDR3 sequences, with approximately 6.7% observed a single time. Notes on the study in general: Though it reached lower strength, the secondary response hit its peak faster, day 5 versus 15. Only a minor proportion of clonotypes was detected across both CD4 and CD8 compartments. Most clones from primary vaccination were detected again post-booster (approximately 97% CD4, about 88% CD8).

This receptor was taken from a man younger than 35 who received the YFV17D yellow fever vaccine. This material consisted of CD4+ T cells sorted from PBMCs, taken 5 to 6 days after the first yellow fever vaccination. The genes are TRBV2 and TRBJ2-2; 7 bases line up with TRBD1. The CDR3 DNA reads as TGTGCCAGCAGTCTGACAGGGCGGAGCGGGGAGCTGTTTTTT. As protein: CASSLTGRSGELFF.